The source of this T cell receptor beta chain is a study of response to subunit inactivated influenza vaccine. CDR3 length: 17 amino acids. Germline CDR1 is SGHVS and CDR2 is FQNEAQ. Trimming removed 5 bases from V and 0 bases from J; junction bases left unmatched: 10. MiXCR, run by TCRdb on the RT-PCR reads, gives a single entry per CDR3 protein. Among more than 550,000 distinct CDR3 sequences listed, over 9% were seen once. These same data were also listed under a study on T cells expressing NK-cell markers. That study adds: In generating TCR beta cDNA, 5'RACE template switching with UMIs was used. The TCR beta repertoires originated in sorted CD3+CD56+NKG2C+, CD3+CD56+NKG2C- and CD3+CD56-NKG2C+ T cells. Several experiments employed an anti-gamma-delta TCR antibody to confine sorting to alpha-beta TCR T cells. As a fraction of CD8+ T cells, dominant NKG2C+ clonotypes reached roughly 1.0-7.5% in six or seven donors.

This sequence was found in a man aged 50-60 years who received an inactivated influenza vaccine. The material was PBMCs from blood, obtained on the day of vaccination. The chain uses TRBV7-8 and TRBJ2-1, with 7 bases matching TRBD2. CDR3 protein: CASSTLGGRSSYNEQFF. The CDR3 DNA reads as TGTGCCAGCAGCACTCTCGGGGGGAGGAGCTCCTACAATGAGCAGTTCTTC.